This is a list of T cell receptor beta chains from one sample in a study of CD8+CD57+ T cells in acquired aplastic anemia. Via MiXCR, TCRdb re-called the reads, giving one row per CDR3 protein. Seen here are under 350,000 distinct CDR3 sequences, approximately 56% observed once, and the top ten hold 7% to 9%. The sequenced material came from sorted CD4+, CD8+, or CD8+CD57+ T cells (not recorded which) from PBMCs. These receptors were obtained from a human donor with severe aplastic anemia or a healthy control (not recorded which). Each CDR3 is given with its conserved first and last residue. Fields, in order: V gene, D gene, clone size, J gene, CDR3 DNA, CDR3 protein. The D gene is left open where the match is weak. Clone size is given for some rows only: seen once, a few or many times, or a class if the clone is expanded.

TRBV5-1,TRBD1,many,TRBJ1-1,TGCGCCAGCAGCTTGCAGGGACAGGGGCACACTGAAGCTTTCTTT,CASSLQGQGHTEAFF
TRBV7-2,-,-,TRBJ2-7,TGTGCCAGCAGCTTTCAGGGGACTTCAGGGGAGCAGTACTTC,CASSFQGTSGEQYF
TRBV12-5,-,-,TRBJ2-5,TGTGCTAGTGGTTTGAGAATTGCAGGGTACGAGGAGACCCAGTACTTC,CASGLRIAGYEETQYF
TRBV6-5,TRBD2,-,TRBJ2-5,TGTGCCAGCAGCCCCGGGAGGTCAGGGGAGACCCAGTACTTC,CASSPGRSGETQYF
TRBV3-1,TRBD1,many,TRBJ2-7,TGTGCCAGCAGCCAAGCTATGGACAGGGGCTACGAGCAGTACTTC,CASSQAMDRGYEQYF
TRBV2,-,many,TRBJ1-2,TGTGCCAGTACAAACAGAGCCGGGGCACTTGGCTACACCTTC,CASTNRAGALGYTF
TRBV7-2,TRBD1,-,TRBJ1-3,TGTGCCAGCAGCCTAAAGATCTTCCGGGACAGGGCTGGAAACACCATATATTTT,CASSLKIFRDRAGNTIYF
TRBV30,-,many,TRBJ1-2,TGTGCCTGGAGGACAGCCTATGGCTACACCTTC,CAWRTAYGYTF
TRBV25-1,-,many,TRBJ2-3,TGTGCCAGCAGACGGGGGGCCATCACAGATACGCAGTATTTT,CASRRGAITDTQYF
TRBV15,-,many,TRBJ1-2,TGTGCCACCAGCAGCCGACAGGTCTATGGCTACACCTTC,CATSSRQVYGYTF
TRBV29-1,-,-,TRBJ2-7,TGCAGCGTTACCGGGACATACCCCTACGAGCAGTACTTC,CSVTGTYPYEQYF
TRBV11-3,-,-,TRBJ2-1,TGTGCCAGCAGTGATGATGGTGAGCAGTTCTTC,CASSDDGEQFF
TRBV7-2,TRBD1,-,TRBJ2-5,TGTGCCAGCGGGTACAGGGGGCGCCAAGAGACCCAGTACTTC,CASGYRGRQETQYF
TRBV28,-,many,TRBJ1-6,TGTGCCAGCGGGCCAACCATCTTCCCACATTCACCCCTCCACTTT,CASGPTIFPHSPLHF
TRBV19,-,many,TRBJ1-1,TGTGCCAGCCACCCTGAACCGGGGTCCACTGAAGCTTTCTTT,CASHPEPGSTEAFF
TRBV7-2,TRBD2,-,TRBJ2-7,TGTGCCAGCAGCCCCGGGGGAGGGGCAGCGTACTTC,CASSPGGGAAYF
TRBV18,-,-,TRBJ1-1,TGTGCCAGCTCACCACAGGTTCTCGGAAACACTGAAGCTTTCTTT,CASSPQVLGNTEAFF
TRBV5-4,-,-,TRBJ2-5,TGTGCCAGCAGCCCCGGGACCGGCGTGAAAGAGACCCAGTACTTC,CASSPGTGVKETQYF
TRBV6-1,TRBD1,-,TRBJ1-1,TGTGCCAGCAGTGGGGGACAGGGGATAGCAGGGAGCACTGAAGCTTTCTTT,CASSGGQGIAGSTEAFF
TRBV2,TRBD2,-,TRBJ2-1,TGTGCCAGCAGCACCAGCGGGGCCAGCTCCTACAATGAGCAGTTCTTC,CASSTSGASSYNEQFF
TRBV24-1,TRBD1,-,TRBJ2-2,TGTGCCCGACAAGAGACAGGGGTTGAGGCGGACACCGGGGAGCTGTTCTTT,CARQETGVEADTGELFF
TRBV5-5,TRBD1,few,TRBJ2-7,TGTGCCAGCAGCTGGGCCGGGACAGCGGTGGTGTACGAGCAGTACTTC,CASSWAGTAVVYEQYF
TRBV10-3,-,-,TRBJ1-1,TGTGCCATCAGTGAGAAGGGAGCCCTGAACACCGAAGCTTTCTTT,CAISEKGALNTEAFF
TRBV2,-,-,TRBJ1-1,TGTGCCAGCAGTGTCACCCCAATCTACGGGGAAGCTTTCTTT,CASSVTPIYGEAFF
TRBV7-9,-,-,TRBJ2-1,TGTGCCAGCAGCCAAGGGCCCTCCTACAATGAGCAGTTCTTC,CASSQGPSYNEQFF
TRBV7-3,-,many,TRBJ2-2,TGTGCCAGCAGCTTGCCGTCCACGGGAATGAACACCGGGGAGCTGTTTTTT,CASSLPSTGMNTGELFF
TRBV5-1,TRBD1,many,TRBJ1-6,TGCGCCAGCAGCTCTGGACAGGGGGTTGGGTATTATAATTCACCCCTCCACTTT,CASSSGQGVGYYNSPLHF
TRBV15,-,-,TRBJ2-6,TGTGCCACACTTTCTCCCTTTGGCTCTGGGGCCAACGTCCTGACTTTC,CATLSPFGSGANVLTF
TRBV5-1,-,-,TRBJ1-6,TGCGCCAGCAGCTTGCTGTGCTCCTATAATTCACCCCTCCACTTT,CASSLLCSYNSPLHF
TRBV5-1,TRBD2,many,TRBJ2-1,TGCGCCAGCAGTCCCCCTAGCGGGGGGCTTTACAATGAGCAGTTCTTC,CASSPPSGGLYNEQFF
TRBV10-3,TRBD1,-,TRBJ2-2,TGTGCCATCAGTGAGGGGGCAGGGGGCGGCACCGGGGAGCTGTTTTTT,CAISEGAGGGTGELFF
TRBV5-6,-,once,TRBJ1-2,TGTGCCAGCAGTGCTAGAGTTGCTAACTATGGCTACACCTTC,CASSARVANYGYTF
TRBV7-4,-,-,TRBJ2-1,TGTGCCAGCAGCGTAGTGGGTGGGGCGTCAGATGAGCAGTTCTTC,CASSVVGGASDEQFF
TRBV5-1,-,many,TRBJ1-4,TGCGCCAGCAGCTTGGAACCATCCGGTGAAAAACTGTTTTTT,CASSLEPSGEKLFF
TRBV2,TRBD2,few,TRBJ2-5,TGTGCCAGCAGTGGGCTCCTAGCGGACAAGGAGACCCAGTACTTC,CASSGLLADKETQYF
TRBV2,TRBD2,many,TRBJ2-1,TGTGCCAGCAGTGGGACTAGCGGGGGGGCTCATGAGCAGTTCTTC,CASSGTSGGAHEQFF
TRBV20-1,-,-,TRBJ2-1,TGCAGTGCTAGAGGGGGCCCGACCACAGATACGCAGTTCTTC,CSARGGPTTDTQFF
TRBV5-1,-,-,TRBJ2-5,TGCGCCAGCAGGTTGAGTCCCCAAGAGACCCAGTACTTC,CASRLSPQETQYF
TRBV18,-,few,TRBJ1-1,TGTGCCAGCTCACGGAAGACAGTCTACTCCACCACGAACACTGAAGCTTTCTTT,CASSRKTVYSTTNTEAFF
TRBV5-1,TRBD1,-,TRBJ2-1,TGCGCCAGCAGCGCGGGACAGGGAACCAATGAGCAGTTCTTC,CASSAGQGTNEQFF
TRBV7-6,-,-,TRBJ1-5,TGTGCCAGCAGCGAGAACAATCAGCCCCAGCATTTT,CASSENNQPQHF
TRBV24-1,-,few,TRBJ2-7,TGTGCCACCTACGAGCAGTACTTC,CATYEQYF